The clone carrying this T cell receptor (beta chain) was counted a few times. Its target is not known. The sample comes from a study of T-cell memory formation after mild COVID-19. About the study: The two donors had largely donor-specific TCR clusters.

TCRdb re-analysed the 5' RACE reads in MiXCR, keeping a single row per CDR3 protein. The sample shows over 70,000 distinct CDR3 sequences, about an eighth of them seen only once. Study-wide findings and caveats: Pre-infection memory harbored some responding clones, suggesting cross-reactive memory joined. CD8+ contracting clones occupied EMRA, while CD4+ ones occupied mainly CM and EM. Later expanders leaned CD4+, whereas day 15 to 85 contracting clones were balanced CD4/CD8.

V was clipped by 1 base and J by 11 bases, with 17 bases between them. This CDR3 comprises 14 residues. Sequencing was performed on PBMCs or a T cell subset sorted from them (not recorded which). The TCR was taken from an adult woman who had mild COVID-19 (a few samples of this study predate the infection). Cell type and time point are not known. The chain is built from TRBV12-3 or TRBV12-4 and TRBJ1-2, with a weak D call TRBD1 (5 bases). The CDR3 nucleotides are TGTGCCAGCAGTTTAGTCTGGTCGGGGCCTCTATACACCTTC. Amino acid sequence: CASSLVWSGPLYTF.